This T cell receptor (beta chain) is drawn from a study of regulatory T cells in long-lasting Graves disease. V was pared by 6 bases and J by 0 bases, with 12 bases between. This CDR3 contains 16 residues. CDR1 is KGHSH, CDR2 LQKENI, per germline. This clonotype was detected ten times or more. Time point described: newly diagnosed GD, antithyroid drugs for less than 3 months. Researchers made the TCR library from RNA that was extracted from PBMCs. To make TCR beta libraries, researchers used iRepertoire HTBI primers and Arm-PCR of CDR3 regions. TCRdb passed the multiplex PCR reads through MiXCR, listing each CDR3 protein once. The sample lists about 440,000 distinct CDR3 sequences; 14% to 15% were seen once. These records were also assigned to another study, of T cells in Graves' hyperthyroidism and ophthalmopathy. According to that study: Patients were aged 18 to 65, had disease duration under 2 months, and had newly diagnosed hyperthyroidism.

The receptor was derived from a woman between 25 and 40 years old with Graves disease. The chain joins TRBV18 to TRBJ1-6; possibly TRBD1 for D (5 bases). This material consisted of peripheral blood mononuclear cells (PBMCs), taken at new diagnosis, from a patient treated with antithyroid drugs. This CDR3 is CASSHTDSSYNSPLHF. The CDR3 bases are TGTGCCAGCTCCCATACCGACAGCTCCTATAATTCACCCCTCCACTTT.